This T cell receptor beta chain was identified during a study of early T cells in non-severe SARS-CoV-2 infection. Study context: Sequenced bulk RNA came from whole blood that was unsorted, and chains were unpaired. Study outcomes and limitations: Comparison of clonotypes with VDJdb favored anti-spike CD8 responses while missing private and CD4 specificities.

The CDR3 has 15 residues. The germline CDR1 and CDR2 sequences are SGHTA and FQGNSA. Trimming removed 8 bases at V and 5 bases at J, with 20 bases between. This clonotype has ten or more counts. Antigen unknown. Unique molecular identifiers tagged individual cDNA molecules. From the 5' RACE reads, TCRdb called clonotypes with MiXCR, one entry per CDR3 protein. The sample records about 33,000 distinct CDR3 sequences, approximately 5.2% being singletons. The sample consisted of whole blood. This sequence was found in an adult who was a healthcare worker with PCR-confirmed SARS-CoV-2 infection or an uninfected control (not recorded which). The V and J genes are TRBV7-2 and TRBJ2-3, with D maybe TRBD1 (6 bases). This CDR3 is CASSLNQGLGDTQYF. CDR3 nucleotides: TGTGCCAGCTCCCTTAATCAGGGGCTTGGAGATACGCAGTATTTT.